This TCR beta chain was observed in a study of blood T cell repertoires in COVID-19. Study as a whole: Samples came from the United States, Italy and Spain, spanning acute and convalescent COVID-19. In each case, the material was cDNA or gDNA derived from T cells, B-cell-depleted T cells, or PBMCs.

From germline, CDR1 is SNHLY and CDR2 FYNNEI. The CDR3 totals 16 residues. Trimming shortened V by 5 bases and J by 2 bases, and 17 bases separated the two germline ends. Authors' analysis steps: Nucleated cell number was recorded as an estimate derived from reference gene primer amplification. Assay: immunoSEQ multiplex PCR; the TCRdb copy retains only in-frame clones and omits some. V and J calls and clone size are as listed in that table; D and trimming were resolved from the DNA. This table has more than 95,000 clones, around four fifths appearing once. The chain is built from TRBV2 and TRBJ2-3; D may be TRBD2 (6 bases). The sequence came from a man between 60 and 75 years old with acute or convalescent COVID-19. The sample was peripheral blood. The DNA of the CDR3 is TGTGCCAGCAGTCCATCTCCGGGACTCTCCACAGATACGCAGTATTTT. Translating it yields CASSPSPGLSTDTQYF.